This T cell receptor beta chain was sequenced for a study of T cell repertoires in cytomegalovirus infection. At the level of the study: A matching HLA type, together with CMV infection, was signaled by public TCR beta signatures.

Concerning this clonotype: Its antigen is undetermined.

Each CDR3 protein is one row after TCRdb ran MiXCR on the reads. The repertoire consists of 400,000 or so distinct CDR3 sequences, with 25% to 40% occurring once and the leading ten covering roughly 15%. Study outcomes and limitations: The response measured ex vivo was dominated by TCR beta clonotypes (HLA-C-restricted and CMV-specific).

Germline CDR1 and CDR2: MNHNY and SVGAGI (reference sequence). V shed 6 bases and J 4 bases; nucleotides not matched to a gene: 10. The CDR3 length is 15 residues. The source material was PBMCs. The J gene is TRBJ2-7, the V gene TRBV6-6, with TRBD1 matching over 9 bases. The source is a human donor in good health (CMV status not recorded). Some clones in this sample may be carry-over from other donors' samples. The CDR3 is CASRLPRTGEYEQYF. CDR3 coding DNA: TGTGCCAGCAGATTGCCGAGGACAGGGGAATACGAGCAGTACTTC.